This T cell receptor (beta chain) was recorded in a study of TIL therapy for anti-PD-1-resistant metastatic lung cancer (dated by TCRdb to the early 2020s). Some background on the complete study: Tumors were harvested prior to any PD-1/PD-L1 blockade, after which nivolumab was administered to patients, and lymphodepletion, expanded TIL infusion and IL-2 were given to patients who progressed. A median age of 54 years (range about 35-80) and a median tumor PD-L1 proportion score of about 5.4% were recorded among enrolled patients. Across the cohort, whole-exome sequencing showed a median non-synonymous tumor mutation burden of roughly 1.5 mutations per megabase. T cell receptor beta sequencing of tumor and peripheral blood served to follow clonotypes across the tumor, the expanded TIL product, and serial blood samples. Most of the cohort had lung adenocarcinoma, a handful of tumors were EGFR-mutant and two were ALK-rearranged, and half of the patients were current or former smokers.

The time point label for this specimen denotes: pre-treatment sample, taken before nivolumab and TIL therapy. Between October 2017 and January 2020, a dual-center phase I trial enrolled adults who had stage 4 NSCLC. Samples were obtained from a single-arm, open-label phase I trial in which tumor-infiltrating lymphocyte therapy with nivolumab was evaluated in advanced non-small cell lung cancer. Blood mononuclear cells from EDTA tubes were isolated by Ficoll gradient, snap-frozen as pellets, and DNA was extracted with a Qiagen mini-prep kit. The immunoSEQ v3 hsTCRB kit was used to amplify TCR beta CDR3 regions from genomic DNA through bias-controlled multiplex PCR. TCR libraries were sequenced on an Illumina NextSeq 500 to 2 million to 2.5 million read pairs for survey level or roughly 5-6.5 million for deep level. Concerning the study's data processing: Clonality was reported by immunoSEQ Analyzer software, which also assigned V, D and J genes and filtered out non-productive sequences. To compare repertoires between infused TIL and blood, productive Simpson clonality was used along with the Morisita overlap index of productive TRB rearrangements. The absolute count of a clonotype in blood was estimated by multiplying the lymphocyte count by the CD3+ fraction and by the productive frequency of the clone. Entries here come from immuneACCESS through TCRdb and include only in-frame sequences with V and J called. Some clones fail to appear in such tables; in the studies checked, an unresolved V gene covers under half of the shortfall, and the cause of the remainder is unknown. V and J calls and clone size are those listed in that table; D and trimming were worked out from the DNA. The sample table records around 55,000 clones; about 81% of these occur just once. Under 3% of the sample is taken by the ten largest.

Results and caveats for the whole study, not just this receptor: Infused TIL clonotypes partially replaced the baseline peripheral repertoire then decayed over months, with no apparent association between persistence and response. The cohort was highly selected, including more treatment-naive, never-smoker and oncogene-addicted patients than is typical, which limits generalizability. The study protocol defined all tumor marker inferences as exploratory.

This clone was picked up a small number of times. Its recognized antigen is unknown. Per-base qualities were not stored, and no clone one base away is much larger. Based on the germline V gene, the CDR1 and CDR2 sequences are SNHLY and FYNNEI. V and J lose 9 bases and 0 bases, and a span of 18 bases separates them. Reading from cysteine to phenylalanine, the CDR3 counts 16 amino acids. The only DNA kept is the CDR3, 48 bases in frame from the first base. The sequence joins TRBV2 to TRBJ1-5; the D gene is unclear. The receptor's source is a person aged 25 to 85 with non-small cell lung cancer. The source was blood, collected at baseline. The DNA is as follows: TGTGCCAGTACCCTTCGAGCCAGTAATAGCAATCAGCCCCAGCATTTT. Its translation reads: CASTLRASNSNQPQHF. Where the CDR3 stops, the reference TRBV2 and TRBJ1-5 genes take over; the full variable domain is EPEVTQTPSHQVTQMGQEVILRCVPISNHLYFYWYRQILGQKVEFLVSFYNNEISEKSEIFDDQFSVERPDGSNFTLKIRSTKLEDSAMYFCASTLRASNSNQPQHFGDGTRLSIL.